This is a list of T cell receptor beta chains from one sample in a study of radiation and T cells in renal cell carcinoma. TCRdb's table, derived via immunoSEQ multiplex PCR, lists solely in-frame clones and lacks some. Counted here are over 55,000 clones, around three quarters occurring once; the ten biggest clones make up 6.5% to 8%. Sequencing was performed on blood, taken from a patient whose treatment included radiotherapy and nephrectomy. The receptors derive from a man in his fifties or sixties with renal cell carcinoma. Both conserved end residues are part of each CDR3. The order of the fields is V gene, J gene, clone size, D gene, CDR3 DNA, CDR3 protein. D genes are given only for firm matches. Not all rows give a size; the values are once, few, many and, for expanded clones, a class.

>TRBV28|TRBJ1-2|NA|NA
TGTGCCAGCAGGCACAGGGTACATGGCTACACCTTC
CASRHRVHGYTF
>TRBV7-2|TRBJ1-6|NA|NA
TGTGCCAGCAGCTTTGACCTAGCCGGGGGTTCACCCCTCCACTTT
CASSFDLAGGSPLHF
>TRBV2|TRBJ2-5|few|NA
TGTGCCAGCAGTGACGACGCCGGGGTCCAAGAGACCCAGTACTTC
CASSDDAGVQETQYF
>TRBV7-9|TRBJ2-3|NA|NA
TGTGCCAGCAGCTTAGAGGTCGCAGATACGCAGTATTTT
CASSLEVADTQYF
>TRBV11-2|TRBJ2-1|NA|NA
TGTGCCAGCAGCTTAGATCGTTGGGCTGAGCAGTTCTTC
CASSLDRWAEQFF
>TRBV7-2|TRBJ2-2|NA|NA
TGTGCCAGCAGCCCCCCCGGGACGGGAGTTCTCGGGGAGCTGTTTTTT
CASSPPGTGVLGELFF
>TRBV13|TRBJ2-5|NA|TRBD1
TGTGCCAGCAGCTTAGGGGTCAGGGGGCAAGAGACCCAGTACTTC
CASSLGVRGQETQYF
>TRBV5-6|TRBJ1-6|NA|NA
TGTGCCAGCAGCTCGGCGGACGGAGTTGCACCCCTCCACTTT
CASSSADGVAPLHF
>TRBV2|TRBJ1-5|once|NA
TGTGCCAGCAAGTTGACAGCCTTAGATAGCAATCAGCCCCAGCATTTT
CASKLTALDSNQPQHF
>TRBV9|TRBJ1-3|NA|NA
TGTGCCAGCAGCGTAGACCACTCCTCTGGAAACACCATATATTTT
CASSVDHSSGNTIYF
>TRBV30|TRBJ1-3|NA|NA
TGTGCCTGGAGTATGGCGTCTGGAAACACCATATATTTT
CAWSMASGNTIYF
>TRBV29-1|TRBJ1-1|NA|NA
TGCAGCGTTGAATTATGGGGGCTCGAAGCTTTCTTT
CSVELWGLEAFF
>TRBV11-2|TRBJ1-4|NA|TRBD1
TGTGCCAGCTCCCTTTCCGGGACAGGGGGCTTGAATGAAAAACTGTTTTTT
CASSLSGTGGLNEKLFF
>TRBV27|TRBJ2-5|NA|NA
TGTGCCAGCAGTCCGCTAGACTCGGAGACCCAGTACTTC
CASSPLDSETQYF
>TRBV7-9|TRBJ2-2|once|NA
TGTGCCAGCAGCCTATCGACAGCCAACACCGGGGAGCTGTTTTTT
CASSLSTANTGELFF
>TRBV15|TRBJ1-1|NA|TRBD1
TGTGCCACCAGCATGGGGACAGCCCTGAACACTGAAGCTTTCTTT
CATSMGTALNTEAFF
>TRBV7-9|TRBJ1-6|NA|TRBD1
TGTGCCAGCAGCTGGACAGGGGGCGAATCACCCCTCCACTTT
CASSWTGGESPLHF
>TRBV5-1|TRBJ2-2|NA|NA
TGCGCCAGCAGCTTGAGGCAAAACACCGGGGAGCTGTTTTTT
CASSLRQNTGELFF
>TRBV7-9|TRBJ1-1|NA|NA
TGTGCCAGCAGCCAAGCGAGCTGGGGGAGTACTGAAGCTTTCTTT
CASSQASWGSTEAFF
>TRBV9|TRBJ2-2|NA|TRBD1
TGTGCCAGCAGCGAGGCCCCGACAGGGTCGGGCACCGGGGAGCTGTTTTTT
CASSEAPTGSGTGELFF
>TRBV30|TRBJ2-2|NA|NA
TGTGCCTGGAGTGTACAAGGGACATCTGGAGCCGGGGAGCTGTTTTTT
CAWSVQGTSGAGELFF
>TRBV16|TRBJ1-5|NA|NA
TGTGCCAGCAGCCGAGAGGGGGTTTGGAATCAGCCCCAGCATTTT
CASSREGVWNQPQHF
>TRBV5-1|TRBJ1-4|NA|NA
TGCGCCAGCAGCCACAGCGCAACTAATGAAAAACTGTTTTTT
CASSHSATNEKLFF
>TRBV30|TRBJ1-2|NA|NA
TGTGCCTGGATTATGGACAATGGCTACACCTTC
CAWIMDNGYTF
>TRBV4-2|TRBJ2-1|once|TRBD2
TGTGCCAGCAGCCCCTCGAGGACTAGCGGGAGTGTCAATGAGCAGTTCTTC
CASSPSRTSGSVNEQFF
>TRBV6-1|TRBJ1-5|once|NA
TGTGCCAGCAGTGACTGGGGCAGGGAGCCCCAGCATTTT
CASSDWGREPQHF
>TRBV27|TRBJ2-1|NA|NA
TGTGCCAGCAGACCCGAAGGGGCGGGCTACAATGAGCAGTTCTTC
CASRPEGAGYNEQFF
>TRBV4-3|TRBJ2-2|NA|TRBD2
TGCGCCAGCAGCCCGCTCGGGACTAGAGGGAACACCGGGGAGCTGTTTTTT
CASSPLGTRGNTGELFF
>TRBV15|TRBJ1-5|NA|NA
TGTGCCACCAGCAGAGATCGGTCTCAGCCCCAGCATTTT
CATSRDRSQPQHF
>TRBV6-1|TRBJ1-1|NA|NA
TGTGCCAGCAGTAGTACAGGGTCGGGCGGCACTGAAGCTTTCTTT
CASSSTGSGGTEAFF
>TRBV19|TRBJ1-5|few|NA
TGTGCCAGTAGTGTAGGGCAGGGAGATGGTCAGCCCCAGCATTTT
CASSVGQGDGQPQHF
>TRBV10-1|TRBJ2-1|NA|TRBD2
TGCGCCAGCAGTGAAGCGGCTAGCGGAGGATACAATGAGCAGTTCTTC
CASSEAASGGYNEQFF
>TRBV25-1|TRBJ1-1|NA|NA
TGTGCCAGCAGTGAATATGTTGGACAGAACACTGAAGCTTTCTTT
CASSEYVGQNTEAFF
>TRBV5-5|TRBJ2-1|few|NA
TGTGCCAGCAGCTTGGTGTCAGACTCCTACAATGAGCAGTTCTTC
CASSLVSDSYNEQFF
>TRBV19|TRBJ1-2|NA|TRBD1
TGTGCCAGTAGTTCCCCGGGACAGGGGAGCTATGGCTACACCTTC
CASSSPGQGSYGYTF